Listed here are 11 T cell receptor beta chains from one sample, sequenced in a study of shared clonotypes between healthy human individuals. Profiled with immunoSEQ multiplex PCR; TCRdb holds only in-frame clones, not every one. The sample comprises 2 million to 2.5 million clones, approximately 93% of which are singletons, and under 0.45% rests with the top ten. Sequencing was performed on naive CD4+ T cells from PBMCs. Subset in this sample: CD45RA+ positively selected. The receptors shown here come from a man between 18 and 29 years old in good health. Some clones in this sample may be carry-over from other donors' samples.

V and J are TRBV29-1 and TRBJ1-1; D is undetermined. CDR1 and CDR2 from the germline V gene are SQVTM and ANQGSEA. CDR3 length equals 12 residues. V was cut by 4 bases and J by 1 base, with 7 bases left in between. The CDR3 loop reads CSVVRANTEAFF. CDR3 bases: TGCAGCGTTGTAAGGGCGAACACTGAAGCTTTCTTT.

In regard to this clone: Other nucleotide sequences in the sample specify the same CDR3. The chain joins TRBV7-3 to TRBJ2-1, with a possible D match to TRBD1 (5 bases). Germline V lookup: CDR1 SGHTA, CDR2 FQGTGA. There are 13 residues in the CDR3. V dropped 1 base and J dropped 5 bases, with 6 bases sitting between them. CDR3 nucleotide sequence: TGTGCCAGCAGCTTAAGCAGGGACAATGAGCAGTTCTTC. Its protein is CASSLSRDNEQFF.

V is TRBV10-3 and J is TRBJ2-7; D is unresolved. The CDR3 totals 15 residues. Trimming took off 3 bases at V and 1 base at J, with 13 bases between the two ends. Germline CDR1 is ENHRY and CDR2 is SYGVKD. The CDR3: CAISESQGKSYEQYF. The DNA for the CDR3 is TGTGCCATCAGTGAATCACAAGGCAAGTCCTACGAGCAGTACTTC.

The V call is TRBV18, the J call TRBJ1-5, with D unresolved. Germline-derived CDR1 and CDR2 are KGHSH and LQKENI. V lost 0 bases and J 5 bases, leaving 14 bases between the germline ends. The length of the CDR3 is 16 residues. In DNA, the CDR3 is TGTGCCAGCTCACCACCGGGAGGGAACCGTCATCAGCCCCAGCATTTT. This encodes CASSPPGGNRHQPQHF.

The V and J genes are TRBV18 and TRBJ2-7; D is possibly TRBD1 (5 bases). The CDR3 is 12 residues long. Germline lookup yields CDR1 KGHSH and CDR2 LQKENI. Trimming pared 2 bases from V and 9 bases from J, leaving 11 bases between. The CDR3 DNA is TGTGCCAGCTCACCAGGTGGACACAGGCAGTACTTC. Encoded protein: CASSPGGHRQYF.

This chain links TRBV7-3 with TRBJ2-3; 8 nucleotides agree with TRBD2. This CDR3 spans 13 amino acids. The germline gives CDR1 SGHTA, CDR2 FQGTGA. The V segment lost 1 base and the J segment 6 bases; nucleotides outside the gene matches: 0. CDR3 bases: TGTGCCAGCAGCTTAAGCGGGGGGGATACGCAGTATTTT. This translates into CASSLSGGDTQYF.

V is TRBV11-1 and J is TRBJ2-7; 9 bases map to TRBD1. Germline CDR1 reads SGHAT; CDR2 reads FQDESV (reference sequence). Trimming removed 4 bases from V and 2 bases from J; junction bases left unmatched: 6. CDR3 length: 15 residues. CDR3: CASSSLRDRAYEQYF. CDR3 coding DNA: TGTGCCAGCAGCTCACTCCGGGACAGGGCCTACGAGCAGTACTTC.

Turning to this clone: Within the sample, other DNA sequences also encode this same CDR3. V and J are TRBV2 and TRBJ2-7; TRBD2 might be the D (6 bases). This CDR3 comprises 12 residues. The V and J ends lost 3 bases and 4 bases respectively, with 7 bases between them. Germline assignment: CDR1 SNHLY and CDR2 FYNNEI. DNA for the CDR3: TGTGCCAGCAGTGAGGCGGGGTACGAGCAGTACTTC. Translated: CASSEAGYEQYF.

This sequence joins TRBV7-2 and TRBJ2-1; TRBD2 matches at 9 bases. With 5 bases clipped from V and 9 bases from J, the junction kept 8 bases outside the gene matches. Germline lookup yields CDR1 SGHTA and CDR2 FQGNSA. The CDR3 consists of 14 residues. Here the CDR3 reads CASSLVAGVSEQFF. CDR3 nucleotide sequence: TGTGCCAGCAGCCTCGTAGCGGGAGTGAGTGAGCAGTTCTTC. The complete variable domain, with remaining parts taken from reference TRBV7-2 and TRBJ2-1, reads GAGVSQSPSNKVTEKGKDVELRCDPISGHTALYWYRQSLGQGLEFLIYFQGNSAPDKSGLPSDRFSAERTGGSVSTLTIQRTQQEDSAVYLCASSLVAGVSEQFFGPGTRLTVL.

This chain connects TRBV15 to TRBJ1-3; tentative D call: TRBD1 (6 bases). Germline CDR1 and CDR2: LNHNV and YYDKDF (reference sequence). V was trimmed by 0 bases and J by 0 bases, leaving 9 bases between them. The CDR3 is 16 amino acids. The chain's CDR3 is CATSRDRTASGNTIYF. CDR3 in DNA: TGTGCCACCAGCAGAGATCGGACAGCCTCTGGAAACACCATATATTTT.

The CDR3 region has the DNA TGTGCCAGCAGTGCCTCAACGGGGGCCTTGCACTACAATGAGCAGTTCTTC. It is translated as CASSASTGALHYNEQFF. The chain links TRBV6-1 to TRBJ2-1, with D perhaps TRBD1 or TRBD2 (6 bases each). This CDR3 has 17 residues. Germline V gene data show CDR1 as MNHNS and CDR2 as SASEGT. Between the trimmed V and J ends, which lost 4 bases and 3 bases, there was a span of 19 bases.